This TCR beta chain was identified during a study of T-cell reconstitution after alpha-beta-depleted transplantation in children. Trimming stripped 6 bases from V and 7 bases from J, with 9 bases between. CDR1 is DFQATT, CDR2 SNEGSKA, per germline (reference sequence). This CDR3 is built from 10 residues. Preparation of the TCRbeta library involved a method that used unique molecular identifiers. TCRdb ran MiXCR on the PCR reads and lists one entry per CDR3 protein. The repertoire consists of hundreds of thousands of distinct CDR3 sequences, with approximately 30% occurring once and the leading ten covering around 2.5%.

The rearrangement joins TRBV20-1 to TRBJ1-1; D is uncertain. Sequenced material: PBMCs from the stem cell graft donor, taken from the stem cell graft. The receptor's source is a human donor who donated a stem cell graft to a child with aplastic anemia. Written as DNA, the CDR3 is TGCAGTGCAGGGTTGCGTGAAGCTTTCTTT. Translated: CSAGLREAFF.